This T cell receptor beta chain is from a study of T-cell reconstitution after alpha-beta-depleted transplantation in children (dated by TCRdb to about 2016). Background on the whole study: The study quantitatively tracked T-cell immune reconstitution after TCRalphabeta/CD19-depleted allogeneic hematopoietic cell transplantation in children using TCR repertoire profiling.

What the authors observed across the whole study: Over the following months the frequencies of hyperexpanded clones went down, and after one year T-cell counts and TCRbeta diversity were mostly credited to newly produced T cells. Apparently early alphabetaT-cell count recovery about two months after transplant reportedly relied on only several hundred rapidly expanded clones derived from non-depleted graft cells. In some patients, high TCRbeta diversity at day 60 was attributed to recipient T cells and intrathymic progenitors that had survived conditioning.

In regard to this clonotype: Its antigen remains unidentified. No much larger clone exists at a distance of one base, and base qualities are not known.

Sample treatment or condition, as interpreted from the label and publication: allogeneic hematopoietic cell transplantation with graft depleted of TCRalphabeta T cells and CD19 B cells. The children who served as transplant recipients had been given grafts of TCRalphabeta/CD19-depleted allogeneic hematopoietic cells. The library was made by PCR. The sequencing machine was an Illumina HiSeq 2500. TCR libraries were prepared with molecular barcoding, using unique molecular identifiers to normalize TCRbeta repertoire quantification. TCRdb itself trimmed the public reads at Q25 with fastp, ran MiXCR and retained productive beta chains. Entries are consolidated by CDR3 protein sequence, retaining the most common genes and DNA. The sample table contains 350,000 to 500,000 distinct CDR3 sequences; only one count was recorded for roughly 44% of them. Approximately 30% of the sample goes to the ten largest clones.

The CDR3 goes from the cysteine to the phenylalanine over 14 residues. Only the CDR3 DNA is retained, 42 bases long and in frame from the first base. V loses 5 bases of germline sequence and J loses 3 bases, and the interval between the two ends is 15 bases. The CDR1 and CDR2 encoded by the germline V gene are SGHRS and YFSETQ. The sequencing here drew on PBMCs, taken before TCRalphabeta/CD19-depleted stem cell transplant. This receptor was taken from a girl aged 2 to 9 with aplastic anemia, due to receive a stem cell transplant. The chain is assembled from TRBV5-1 and TRBJ2-7; no confident D gene assignment can be made. The nucleotides are TGCGCCAGCAGTCAGTATGACCAGATCTACGAGCAGTACTTC. Translated, it reads CASSQYDQIYEQYF.